The clone carrying this TCR beta chain was detected only once. TCRdb's table, derived via immunoSEQ multiplex PCR, lists solely in-frame clones and lacks some. Of roughly 25,000 clones listed, less than 35% were seen once; the top ten hold 15% to 20%. Time point indicated: after neoadjuvant nivolumab, at surgical resection. The sample is drawn from a study of neoadjuvant anti-PD-1 for oral cavity cancer. Germline V CDR1 and CDR2: SGHVS, FQNEAQ. V lost 2 bases to trimming and J lost 6 bases; unmatched junction nucleotides: 9. The CDR3 runs to 15 residues. The chain recombines TRBV7-8 with TRBJ1-2, with 7 nucleotides matching TRBD1. Sequenced here: tumor tissue, sampled after nivolumab (anti-PD-1) treatment. The source is a person between 40 and 79 years old with oral cavity squamous cell carcinoma. The CDR3 loop is CASSLRAGGDNGYTF. The CDR3 coding sequence is TGTGCCAGCAGCTTAAGGGCAGGGGGGGACAATGGCTACACCTTC.